This T cell receptor beta chain came from a study of shared clonotypes between healthy human individuals. About the research overall: Per donor, CD8 memory used one plate, CD8 naive used two, CD4 memory used three and CD4 naive used three.

Germline CDR1 SGHKS, CDR2 YYEKEE (reference sequence). The CDR3 contains 15 residues. V lost 5 bases and J lost 4, with 16 bases in between. In replicate PCRs of sorted subsets, roughly 190 ng DNA, roughly 31,000 T cell genomes, was used. Generated by immunoSEQ multiplex PCR, the TCRdb table keeps only in-frame clones and is missing some. The sample has around 79,000 clones, 62% seen once. The chain couples TRBV5-5 to TRBJ2-1; the D is unclear. This receptor was taken from a man aged 25 to 40 in good health. The sample consisted of memory CD8+ T cells sorted from blood. Subset denoted: CD45RO+ cells pooled with CCR7-negative TemRA cells. In nucleotides, the CDR3 is TGTGCCAGCAGGTTTGAGAGTTTGGGGTACAATGAGCAGTTCTTC. This sequence encodes CASRFESLGYNEQFF.